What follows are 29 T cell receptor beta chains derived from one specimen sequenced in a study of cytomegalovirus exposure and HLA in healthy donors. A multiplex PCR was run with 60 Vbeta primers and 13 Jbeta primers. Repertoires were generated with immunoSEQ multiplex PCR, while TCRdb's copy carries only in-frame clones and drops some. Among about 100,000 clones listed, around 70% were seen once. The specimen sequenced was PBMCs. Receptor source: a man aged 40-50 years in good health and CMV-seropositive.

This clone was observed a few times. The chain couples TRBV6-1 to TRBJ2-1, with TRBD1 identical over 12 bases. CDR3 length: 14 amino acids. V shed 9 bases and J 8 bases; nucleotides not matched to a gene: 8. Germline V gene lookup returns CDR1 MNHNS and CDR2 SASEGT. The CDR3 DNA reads TGTGCCAGTTCCCGGGACAGGGGGCATCATGAGCAGTTCTTC. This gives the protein CASSRDRGHHEQFF.

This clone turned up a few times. The CDR3 here is CASSVARKGGYNEQFF. In DNA form, the CDR3 reads TGTGCCAGCAGCGTAGCTAGGAAAGGGGGCTACAATGAGCAGTTCTTC. The V and J genes are TRBV9 and TRBJ2-1; tentative D call: TRBD1 (6 bases). V gave up 0 bases and J gave up 3 bases, with 13 bases separating them. This CDR3 spans 16 amino acids. From germline, CDR1 is SGDLS and CDR2 YYNGEE. The variable domain in full, with the rest retrieved from reference TRBV9 and TRBJ2-1, is DSGVTQTPKHLITATGQRVTLRCSPRSGDLSVYWYQQSLDQGLQFLIQYYNGEERAKGNILERFSAQQFPDLHSELNLSSLELGDSALYFCASSVARKGGYNEQFFGPGTRLTVL.

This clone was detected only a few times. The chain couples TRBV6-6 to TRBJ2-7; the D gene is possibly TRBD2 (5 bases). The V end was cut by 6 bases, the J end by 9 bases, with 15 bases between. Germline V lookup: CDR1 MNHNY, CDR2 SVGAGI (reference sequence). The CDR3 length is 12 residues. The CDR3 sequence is CASSFDGKGQYF. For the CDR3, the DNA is TGTGCCAGCAGCTTTGACGGGAAGGGGCAGTACTTC.

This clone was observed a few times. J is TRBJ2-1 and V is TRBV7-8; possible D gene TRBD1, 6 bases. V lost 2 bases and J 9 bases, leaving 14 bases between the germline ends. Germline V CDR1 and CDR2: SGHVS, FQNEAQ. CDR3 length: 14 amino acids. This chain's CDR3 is CASSLLSRGAEQFF. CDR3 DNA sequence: TGTGCCAGCAGCTTACTATCCAGGGGCGCTGAGCAGTTCTTC.

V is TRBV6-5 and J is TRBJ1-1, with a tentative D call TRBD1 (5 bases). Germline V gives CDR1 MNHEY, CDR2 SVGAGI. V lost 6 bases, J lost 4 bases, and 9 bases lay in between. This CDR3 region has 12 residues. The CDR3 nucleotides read TGTGCCAGCAGCATGGGGGGCACTGAAGCTTTCTTT. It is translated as CASSMGGTEAFF.

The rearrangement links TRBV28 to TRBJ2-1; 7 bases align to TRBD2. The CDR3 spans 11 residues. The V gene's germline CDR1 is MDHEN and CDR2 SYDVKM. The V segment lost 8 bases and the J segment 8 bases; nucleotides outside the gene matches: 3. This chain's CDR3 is CASPRGDEQFF. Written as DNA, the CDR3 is TGTGCCAGCCCTCGGGGGGATGAGCAGTTCTTC.

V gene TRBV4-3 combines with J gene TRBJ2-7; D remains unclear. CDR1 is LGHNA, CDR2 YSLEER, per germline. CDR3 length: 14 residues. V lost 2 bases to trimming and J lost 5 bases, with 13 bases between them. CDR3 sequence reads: CASSQTVGINEQYF. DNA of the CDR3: TGCGCCAGCAGCCAAACGGTGGGCATCAACGAGCAGTACTTC.

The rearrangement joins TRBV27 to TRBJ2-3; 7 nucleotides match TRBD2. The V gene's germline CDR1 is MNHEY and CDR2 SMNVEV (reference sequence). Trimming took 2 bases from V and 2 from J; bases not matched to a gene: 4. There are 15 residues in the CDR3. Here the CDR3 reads CASSLTGGDTDTQYF. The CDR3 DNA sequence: TGTGCCAGCAGTTTAACGGGAGGCGACACAGATACGCAGTATTTT.

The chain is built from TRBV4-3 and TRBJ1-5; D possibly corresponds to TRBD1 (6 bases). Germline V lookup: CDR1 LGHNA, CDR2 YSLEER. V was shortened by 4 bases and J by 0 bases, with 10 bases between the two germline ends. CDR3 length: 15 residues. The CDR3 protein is CASSPGDHSNQPQHF. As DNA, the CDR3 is TGCGCCAGCAGCCCAGGGGACCATAGCAATCAGCCCCAGCATTTT.

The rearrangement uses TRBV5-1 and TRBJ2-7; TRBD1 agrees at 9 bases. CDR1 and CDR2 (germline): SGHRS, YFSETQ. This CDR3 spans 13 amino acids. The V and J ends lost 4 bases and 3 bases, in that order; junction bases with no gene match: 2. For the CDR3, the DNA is TGCGCCAGCAGCCCGACAGGGGGCTACGAGCAGTACTTC. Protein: CASSPTGGYEQYF.

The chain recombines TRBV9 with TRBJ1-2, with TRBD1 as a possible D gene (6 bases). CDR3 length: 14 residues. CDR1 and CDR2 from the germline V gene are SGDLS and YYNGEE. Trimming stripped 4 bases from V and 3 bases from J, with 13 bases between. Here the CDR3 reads CASSPDRQHYGYTF. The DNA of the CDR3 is TGTGCCAGCAGCCCAGACAGGCAGCACTATGGCTACACCTTC.

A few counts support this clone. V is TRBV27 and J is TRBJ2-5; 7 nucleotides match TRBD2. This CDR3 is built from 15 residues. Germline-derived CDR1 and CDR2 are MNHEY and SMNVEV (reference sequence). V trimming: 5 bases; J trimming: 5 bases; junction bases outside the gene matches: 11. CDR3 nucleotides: TGTGCCAGCAGTATACTGAGCGGGATGGGGGAGACCCAGTACTTC. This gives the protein CASSILSGMGETQYF.

Here the CDR3 reads CASLGQGLNYGYTF. CDR3 sequence (DNA): TGTGCCAGCCTTGGACAGGGATTGAACTATGGCTACACCTTC. V gene TRBV2 combines with J gene TRBJ1-2; TRBD1 matches at 8 bases. From germline, CDR1 is SNHLY and CDR2 FYNNEI. This CDR3 spans 14 amino acids. The J segment lost 2 bases and the V segment lost 8 bases, leaving 7 bases of the junction unmatched.

The CDR3 loop reads CASPAGGLTETQYF. As DNA, the CDR3 is TGTGCCAGCCCCGCCGGGGGGCTCACAGAGACCCAGTACTTC. The gene calls are TRBV27 and TRBJ2-5, with a weak D call TRBD2 (7 bases). The CDR3 is 14 amino acids. In germline, CDR1 is MNHEY, CDR2 SMNVEV (reference sequence). Trimming stripped 8 bases from V and 4 bases from J, with 17 bases between.

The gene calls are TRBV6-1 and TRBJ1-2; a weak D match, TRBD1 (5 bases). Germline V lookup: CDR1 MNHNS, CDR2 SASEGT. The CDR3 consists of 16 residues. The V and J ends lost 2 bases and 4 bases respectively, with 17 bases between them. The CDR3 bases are TGTGCCAGCAGTGAAAGAGCAGGGCAGGCGTTCTATGGCTACACCTTC. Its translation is CASSERAGQAFYGYTF.

CDR3 protein: CTSGEDNGGGAQYF. The CDR3 bases are TGCACCAGCGGCGAGGACAACGGAGGGGGGGCCCAGTACTTC. The V and J genes are TRBV1 and TRBJ2-5; TRBD2, the D gene given by the table, was not confirmed from the DNA. TRBV1 is designated a pseudogene. The CDR3 extends over 14 amino acids.

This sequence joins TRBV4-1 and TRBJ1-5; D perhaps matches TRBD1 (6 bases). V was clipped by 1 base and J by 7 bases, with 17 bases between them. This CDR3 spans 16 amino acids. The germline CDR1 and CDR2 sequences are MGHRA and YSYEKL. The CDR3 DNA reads TGCGCCAGCAGCCAAGCTCAAAACAGGGCTTTCCAGCCCCAGCATTTT. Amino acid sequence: CASSQAQNRAFQPQHF.

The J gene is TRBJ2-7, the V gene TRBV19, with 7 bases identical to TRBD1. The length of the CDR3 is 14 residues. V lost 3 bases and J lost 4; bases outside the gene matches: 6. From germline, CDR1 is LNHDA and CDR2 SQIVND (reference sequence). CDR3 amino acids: CASSIAAGGYEQYV. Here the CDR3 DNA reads TGTGCCAGTAGTATTGCGGCAGGGGGTTACGAGCAGTACGTC.

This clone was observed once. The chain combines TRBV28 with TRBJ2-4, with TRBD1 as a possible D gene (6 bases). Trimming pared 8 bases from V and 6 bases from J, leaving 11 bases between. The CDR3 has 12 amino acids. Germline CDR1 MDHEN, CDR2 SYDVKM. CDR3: CASCDRTNIQYF. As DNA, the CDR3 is TGTGCCAGCTGTGACAGGACAAACATTCAGTACTTC.

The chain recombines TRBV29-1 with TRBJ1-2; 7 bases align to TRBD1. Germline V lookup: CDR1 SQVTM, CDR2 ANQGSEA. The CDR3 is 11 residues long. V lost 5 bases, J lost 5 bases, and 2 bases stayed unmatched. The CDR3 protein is CSVLQGYGYTF. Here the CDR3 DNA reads TGCAGCGTTTTACAGGGGTATGGCTACACCTTC.

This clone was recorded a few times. The CDR3 loop is CSAEGRSGDEQYF. CDR3 coding DNA: TGCAGCGCCGAGGGACGGTCAGGGGACGAGCAGTACTTC. J is TRBJ2-7 and V is TRBV29-1, with D possibly TRBD1 on 6 matching bases. CDR3 length equals 13 residues. V lost 7 bases to trimming and J lost 5 bases, with 18 bases between them. Germline V gene lookup returns CDR1 SQVTM and CDR2 ANQGSEA.

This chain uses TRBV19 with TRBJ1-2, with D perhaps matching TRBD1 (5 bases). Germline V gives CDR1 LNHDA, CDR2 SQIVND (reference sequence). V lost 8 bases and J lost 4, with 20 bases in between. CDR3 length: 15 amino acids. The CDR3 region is CASVSGTQEGYGYTF. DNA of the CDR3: TGTGCCAGTGTCTCCGGGACGCAGGAGGGCTATGGCTACACCTTC.

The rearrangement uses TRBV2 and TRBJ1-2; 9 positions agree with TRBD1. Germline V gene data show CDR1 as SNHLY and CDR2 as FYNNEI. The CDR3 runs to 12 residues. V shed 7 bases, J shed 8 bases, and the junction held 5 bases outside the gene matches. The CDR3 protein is CASMRGTGGYTF. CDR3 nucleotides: TGTGCCAGCATGCGTGGGACAGGGGGCTACACCTTC. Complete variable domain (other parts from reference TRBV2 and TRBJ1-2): EPEVTQTPSHQVTQMGQEVILRCVPISNHLYFYWYRQILGQKVEFLVSFYNNEISEKSEIFDDQFSVERPDGSNFTLKIRSTKLEDSAMYFCASMRGTGGYTFGSGTRLTVV.

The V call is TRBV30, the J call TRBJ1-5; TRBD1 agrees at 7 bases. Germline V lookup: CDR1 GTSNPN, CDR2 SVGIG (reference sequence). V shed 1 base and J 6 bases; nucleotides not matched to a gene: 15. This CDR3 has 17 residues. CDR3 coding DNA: TGTGCCTGGAGTGGAGGTCAGGGGGGTCGGGAGGGTCAGCCCCAGCATTTT. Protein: CAWSGGQGGREGQPQHF.

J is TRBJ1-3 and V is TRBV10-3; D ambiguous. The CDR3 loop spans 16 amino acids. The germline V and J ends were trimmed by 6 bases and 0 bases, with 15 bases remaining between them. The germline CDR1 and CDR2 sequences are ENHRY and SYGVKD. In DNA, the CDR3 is TGTGCCATCAGCCCCGGAGGGATATACTCTGGAAACACCATATATTTT. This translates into CAISPGGIYSGNTIYF.

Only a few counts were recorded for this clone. The CDR3 DNA is TGTGCCAGCAGCTTGGGGCCAGGCTCCGGAAACACCATATATTTT. Translated: CASSLGPGSGNTIYF. The chain couples TRBV5-6 to TRBJ1-3, with no clear D. The V end lost 0 bases, the J end lost 4 bases, and 11 bases lay between the germline ends. The CDR3 is 15 amino acids. CDR1 and CDR2 (germline): SGHDT, YYEEEE.

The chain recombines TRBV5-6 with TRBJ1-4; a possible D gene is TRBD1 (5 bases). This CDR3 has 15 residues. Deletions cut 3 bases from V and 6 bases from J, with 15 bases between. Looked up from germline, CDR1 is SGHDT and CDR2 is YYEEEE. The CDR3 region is CASSWRGRDHEKLFF. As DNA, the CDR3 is TGTGCCAGCAGCTGGAGGGGCAGGGACCATGAAAAACTGTTTTTT.

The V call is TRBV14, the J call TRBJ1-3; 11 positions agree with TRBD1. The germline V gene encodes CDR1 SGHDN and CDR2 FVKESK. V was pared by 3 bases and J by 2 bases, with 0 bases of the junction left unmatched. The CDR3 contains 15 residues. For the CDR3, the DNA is TGTGCCAGCAGCCAGGGACAGGGGGCTGGAAACACCATATATTTT. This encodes CASSQGQGAGNTIYF.

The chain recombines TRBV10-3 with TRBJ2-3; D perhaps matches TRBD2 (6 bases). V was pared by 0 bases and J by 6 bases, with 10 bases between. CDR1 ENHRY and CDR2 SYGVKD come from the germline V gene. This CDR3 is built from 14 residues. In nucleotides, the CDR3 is TGTGCCATCAGTGAGTCTACGGGGAGGGATACGCAGTATTTT. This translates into CAISESTGRDTQYF.